The T cell receptor beta chain described here comes from a study of neurological immune-mediated disorders. The study's findings and limits: The highest TCR clonal expansion occurred in HTLV-1-associated myelopathy; multiple sclerosis fell below healthy controls.

The junction had 6 bases not matched to a gene; V was cut back by 1 base and J by 6 bases. The germline CDR1 and CDR2 sequences are SGHTA and FQGNSA. This CDR3 contains 15 residues. TCRdb itself ran the 5' RACE reads through MiXCR, one entry per CDR3 protein. Found here are about 30,000 distinct CDR3 sequences, 15% of them singletons; the top ten hold around a quarter. This clonotype came up many times. Its cognate antigen is unknown. The clonotype comes from a man aged 70 or older in good health. The chain carries TRBV7-2 and TRBJ1-1; 9 nucleotides align to TRBD1. The sample taken for sequencing was PBMCs. The CDR3: CASSLGDRGSSEAFF. In nucleotides, the CDR3 is TGTGCCAGCAGCTTAGGAGACAGGGGGAGCTCTGAAGCTTTCTTT. The full variable domain, in which reference TRBV7-2 and TRBJ1-1 provide the parts outside the CDR3, is GAGVSQSPSNKVTEKGKDVELRCDPISGHTALYWYRQSLGQGLEFLIYFQGNSAPDKSGLPSDRFSAERTGGSVSTLTIQRTQQEDSAVYLCASSLGDRGSSEAFFGQGTRLTVV.